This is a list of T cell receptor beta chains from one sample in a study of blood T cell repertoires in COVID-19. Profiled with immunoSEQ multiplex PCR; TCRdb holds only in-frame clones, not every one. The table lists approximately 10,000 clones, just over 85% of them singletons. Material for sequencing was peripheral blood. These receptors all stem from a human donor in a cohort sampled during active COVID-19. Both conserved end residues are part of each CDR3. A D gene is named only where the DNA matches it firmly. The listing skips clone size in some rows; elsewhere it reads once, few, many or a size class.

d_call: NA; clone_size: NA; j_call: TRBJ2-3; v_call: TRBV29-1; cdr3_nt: TGCAGCGTGGCAACGAATACGCAGTATTTT; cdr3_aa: CSVATNTQYF
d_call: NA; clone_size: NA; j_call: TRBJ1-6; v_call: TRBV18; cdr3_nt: TGTGCCAGCTCACCAGGGAGGGAGTATAATTCACCCCTCCACTTT; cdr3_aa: CASSPGREYNSPLHF
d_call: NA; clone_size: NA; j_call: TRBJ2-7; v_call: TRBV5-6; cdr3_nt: TGTGCCAGCAGCCCTTCAGACAGTGAAAAAACCTACGAGCAGTACTTC; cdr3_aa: CASSPSDSEKTYEQYF
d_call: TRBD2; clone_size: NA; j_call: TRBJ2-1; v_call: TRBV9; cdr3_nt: TGTGCCAGCAGCGCCCTACGGACTAGCGGGAGGAGGGATGAGCAGTTCTTC; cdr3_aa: CASSALRTSGRRDEQFF
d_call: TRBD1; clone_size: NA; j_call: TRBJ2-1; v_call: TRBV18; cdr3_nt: TGTGCCAGCTCACCCCGGACAGGGGGCTACAATGAGCAGTTCTTC; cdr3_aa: CASSPRTGGYNEQFF
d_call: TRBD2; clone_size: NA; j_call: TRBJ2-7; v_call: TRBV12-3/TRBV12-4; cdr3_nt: TGTGCCAGCAGTTCCTCTAGCGGGGGTGAGCAGTACTTC; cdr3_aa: CASSSSSGGEQYF
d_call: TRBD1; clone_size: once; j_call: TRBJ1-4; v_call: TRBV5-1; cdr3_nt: TGCGCCAGCAGCACCGGGACAGGGGTCCTAATGGAAAAACTGTTTTTT; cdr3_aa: CASSTGTGVLMEKLFF
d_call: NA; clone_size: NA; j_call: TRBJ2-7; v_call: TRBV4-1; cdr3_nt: TGCGCCAGCAGCCAAGGGGCAGGGATTACCTACGAGCAGTACTTC; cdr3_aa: CASSQGAGITYEQYF
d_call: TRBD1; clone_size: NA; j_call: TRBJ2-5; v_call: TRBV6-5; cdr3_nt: TGTGCCAGCATCCCCGGGACAGAAGAGACCCAGTACTTC; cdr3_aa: CASIPGTEETQYF
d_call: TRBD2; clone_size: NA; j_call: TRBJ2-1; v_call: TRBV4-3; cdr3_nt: TGCGCCAGCAGCCAAGATAGGGCGGGGGGGGTGGAGCAGTTCTTC; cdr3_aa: CASSQDRAGGVEQFF
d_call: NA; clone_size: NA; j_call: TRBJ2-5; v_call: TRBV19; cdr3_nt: TGTGCCAGCTCCTCAGGGGCGTCTCTTCAAGAGACCCAGTACTTC; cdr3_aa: CASSSGASLQETQYF
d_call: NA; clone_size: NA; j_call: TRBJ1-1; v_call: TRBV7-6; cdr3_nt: TGTGCCAGCAGCTTAGCGGTCCCGGGGGTCGCTGAAGCTTTCTTT; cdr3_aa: CASSLAVPGVAEAFF
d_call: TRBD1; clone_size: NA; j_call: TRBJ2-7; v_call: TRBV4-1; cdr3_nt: TGCGCCAGCAGCCAAGAAGTAGCCCAGGGGGATATCTACGAGCAGTACTTC; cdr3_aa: CASSQEVAQGDIYEQYF
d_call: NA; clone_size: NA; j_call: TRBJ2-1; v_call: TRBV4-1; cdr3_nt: TGCGCCAGCAGCCAAGAAGCAGCGGCGGGCCGCGGCGGCGAGCAGTTCTTC; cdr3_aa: CASSQEAAAGRGGEQFF
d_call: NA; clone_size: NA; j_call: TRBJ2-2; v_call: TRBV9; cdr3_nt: TGTGCCAGCAGCCTTAACACCGGGGAGCTGTTTTTT; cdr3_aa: CASSLNTGELFF
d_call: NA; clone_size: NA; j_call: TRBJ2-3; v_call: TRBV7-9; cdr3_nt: TGTGCCAGCAGCTTAGGAGTGACACCCACAGATACGCAGTATTTT; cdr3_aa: CASSLGVTPTDTQYF
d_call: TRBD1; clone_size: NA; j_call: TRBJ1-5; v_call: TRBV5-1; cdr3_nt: TGCGCCAGCAGCCCCGGGACAGGGGGCGCCGGCAGCAATCAGCCCCAGCATTTT; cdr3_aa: CASSPGTGGAGSNQPQHF
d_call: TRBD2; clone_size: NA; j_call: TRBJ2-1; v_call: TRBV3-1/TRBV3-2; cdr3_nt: TGTGCCAGCAGCCATCCCGGGACTAGGTTGGGCAATGAGCAGTTCTTC; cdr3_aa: CASSHPGTRLGNEQFF
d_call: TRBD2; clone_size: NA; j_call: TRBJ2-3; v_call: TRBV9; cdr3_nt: TGTGCCAGCAGCGAAGCGGGAGGCCTTGGCACAGATACGCAGTATTTT; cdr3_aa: CASSEAGGLGTDTQYF
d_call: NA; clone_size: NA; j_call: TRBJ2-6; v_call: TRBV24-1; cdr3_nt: TGTGCCACCAGTGACCCACAGGCCTCTGGGGCCAACGTCCTGACTTTC; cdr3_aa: CATSDPQASGANVLTF
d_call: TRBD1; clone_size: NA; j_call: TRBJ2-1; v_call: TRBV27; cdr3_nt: TGTGCCACCCGGAACAGGGGGCCAGGTGAGCAGTTCTTC; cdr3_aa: CATRNRGPGEQFF
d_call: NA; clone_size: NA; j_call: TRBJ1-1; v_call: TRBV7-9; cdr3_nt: TGTGCCAGCAGTTTTAGCACTGAAGCTTTCTTT; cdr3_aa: CASSFSTEAFF
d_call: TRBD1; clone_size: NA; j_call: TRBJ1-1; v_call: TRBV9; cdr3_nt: TGTGCCAGCAGCGTAGAGGGGGCTGTCACTGAAGCTTTCTTT; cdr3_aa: CASSVEGAVTEAFF
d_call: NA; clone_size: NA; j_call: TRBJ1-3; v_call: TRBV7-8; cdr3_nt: TGTGCCAGCAGCTTAGCGGGGCCAAACACCATATATTTT; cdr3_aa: CASSLAGPNTIYF
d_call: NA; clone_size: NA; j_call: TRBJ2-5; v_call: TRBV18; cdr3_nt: TGTGCCAGCTCATTTGGACAGCTCCAAGAGACCCAGTACTTC; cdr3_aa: CASSFGQLQETQYF